A single T cell receptor beta chain is shown here with its context. In the original workflow: Amplification with reference gene primers provided the estimates of nucleated cell counts. TCRdb's copy holds only in-frame clones and misses some; the assay was immunoSEQ multiplex PCR. The DNA was the basis for D and trimming; V, J and clone size are from that table. Of about 280,000 clones listed, roughly 89% were seen once; the top ten hold under 2.5%. The data belong to a study of blood T cell repertoires in COVID-19. About the research overall: Both acute and convalescent COVID-19 samples were obtained from the United States, Italy and Spain. T cells, B-cell-depleted T cells, or PBMCs supplied cDNA or gDNA.

Unmatched junction bases numbered 9, after V lost 1 base and J lost 3 bases. The CDR3 is made up of 17 amino acids. Looked up from germline, CDR1 is KGHSH and CDR2 is LQKENI. This clonotype was obtained from a man aged 45-60 years with acute or convalescent COVID-19. The chain employs TRBV18 and TRBJ1-1; the match to TRBD1 covers 9 bases. Sequenced sample: peripheral blood. The CDR3 bases are TGTGCCAGCTCACCACGATTGGGGACAGGGACGGACACTGAAGCTTTCTTT. It is translated as CASSPRLGTGTDTEAFF. Full variable domain (missing parts from reference TRBV18 and TRBJ1-1): NAGVMQNPRHLVRRRGQEARLRCSPMKGHSHVYWYRQLPEEGLKFMVYLQKENIIDESGMPKERFSAEFPKEGPSILRIQQVVRGDSAAYFCASSPRLGTGTDTEAFFGQGTRLTVV.